The 20 T cell receptor beta chains given below trace back to one sample, sequenced in a study of graft-versus-host responses after intestinal transplantation. TCRdb's copy holds only in-frame clones and misses some; the assay was immunoSEQ multiplex PCR. Among around 100,000 clones, 85% to 95% were seen once, and the ten largest hold about 0.2%. For these TCRs, the target antigens are not known. The sequences come from unstimulated CD4+ T cells sorted from spleen or lymph node cells, collected before transplant. The receptors were sampled from a human donor who was the organ donor for an intestinal transplant.

Comments on this clone: Other DNA sequences from this sample encode an identical CDR3 as well. The chain links TRBV7-9 to TRBJ2-7, with D perhaps given as TRBD1 or TRBD2 (6 bases each). Germline CDR1 is SEHNR and CDR2 is FQNEAQ (reference sequence). The CDR3 extends over 14 amino acids. V was shortened by 0 bases and J by 2 bases, with 8 bases between the two germline ends. In nucleotides, the CDR3 is TGTGCCAGCAGCTTAGCAGGGGGGCCCTACGAGCAGTACTTC. As protein: CASSLAGGPYEQYF.

In its sample, this clone was seen a few times. The chain is built from TRBV5-1 and TRBJ2-2, with D unresolved. Germline CDR1 and CDR2: SGHRS and YFSETQ. Trimming left V 2 bases short and J 2 bases short, with 1 base between. The length of the CDR3 is 12 residues. CDR3 protein: CASSFNTGELFF. DNA of the CDR3: TGCGCCAGCAGCTTCAACACCGGGGAGCTGTTTTTT.

V is TRBV30 and J is TRBJ2-7; a possible D gene is TRBD1 (6 bases). Germline V gene lookup returns CDR1 GTSNPN and CDR2 SVGIG (reference sequence). The V gene lost 1 base and the J gene lost 7 bases, with 8 bases spanning the gap. This CDR3 has 11 amino acids. DNA of the CDR3: TGTGCCTGGAGTGACAGGGAGGAGCAGTACTTC. Translated: CAWSDREEQYF.

This CDR3 reads CASSQELVRQETQYF. CDR3 bases: TGCGCCAGCAGCCAAGAATTAGTCCGCCAAGAGACCCAGTACTTC. The chain employs TRBV4-3 and TRBJ2-5; no firm D call. Trimming shortened V by 0 bases and J by 1 base, and 9 bases separated the two germline ends. The CDR3 covers 15 residues. From germline, CDR1 is LGHNA and CDR2 YSLEER.

V gene TRBV4-1 combines with J gene TRBJ2-1; D call uncertain. The germline V gene encodes CDR1 MGHRA and CDR2 YSYEKL. CDR3 length: 16 amino acids. Between the trimmed V and J ends, which lost 3 bases and 6 bases, there was a span of 18 bases. CDR3 loop: CASSHYASPRRNEQFF. The CDR3 DNA reads TGCGCCAGCAGCCATTACGCGAGCCCAAGGCGCAATGAGCAGTTCTTC.

The genes are TRBV6-5 and TRBJ1-5; tentative D call: TRBD1 (6 bases). V gave up 6 bases and J gave up 4 bases, with 16 bases separating them. This CDR3 region has 15 residues. CDR1 and CDR2 (germline): MNHEY, SVGAGI. The DNA of the CDR3 is TGTGCCAGCAGGCTTACCCTACAGGGAAATCAGCCCCAGCATTTT. Translated: CASRLTLQGNQPQHF.

The rearrangement joins TRBV7-6 to TRBJ1-4, with D uncertain. Trimming took off 0 bases at V and 4 bases at J, with 6 bases between the two ends. Germline V lookup: CDR1 SGHVS, CDR2 FNYEAQ. The CDR3 runs to 14 residues. The CDR3 spells CASSLAGDNEKLFF. The CDR3 DNA reads TGTGCCAGCAGCTTAGCAGGTGATAATGAAAAACTGTTTTTT.

In its sample, this clone was seen once. This chain connects TRBV10-1 to TRBJ2-1; TRBD1 matches at 11 bases. This CDR3 region has 15 residues. CDR1 is WNHNN, CDR2 SYGVQD, per germline (reference sequence). V lost 6 bases and J lost 7; bases outside the gene matches: 8. This CDR3 is CASRPGQGDYNEQFF. In DNA form, the CDR3 reads TGCGCCAGCAGGCCGGGACAGGGGGATTATAATGAGCAGTTCTTC.

The chain uses TRBV2 and TRBJ2-7, with 7 bases fitting TRBD2. The CDR3 covers 12 residues. Germline V gives CDR1 SNHLY, CDR2 FYNNEI. The V segment lost 11 bases and the J segment 1 base; nucleotides outside the gene matches: 5. Here the CDR3 reads CALASGSYEQYF. As DNA, the CDR3 is TGTGCCTTGGCTAGCGGTTCCTACGAGCAGTACTTC.

This clone was recorded only once. The chain employs TRBV7-7 and TRBJ2-2, with D possibly matching TRBD1 (5 bases). Trimming cost V 6 bases and J 4 bases, with 12 bases left between them. The CDR3 covers 14 residues. Germline-derived CDR1 and CDR2 are SSHAT and FNYEAQ (reference sequence). Here the CDR3 reads CASSASGRTGELFF. The CDR3 region has the DNA TGTGCCAGCAGTGCCTCAGGGCGCACCGGGGAGCTGTTTTTT.

This rearrangement joins TRBV5-5 to TRBJ2-5; maybe TRBD1 (6 bases). Trimming shortened V by 4 bases and J by 2 bases, and 15 bases separated the two germline ends. The germline V gene encodes CDR1 SGHKS and CDR2 YYEKEE (reference sequence). The CDR3 runs to 15 residues. CDR3 nucleotides: TGTGCCAGCAGCCCAGGACAGCTCGTTCAAGAGACCCAGTACTTC. It codes for CASSPGQLVQETQYF.

The chain carries TRBV5-1 and TRBJ1-4; TRBD1 is a possible D gene (5 bases). Trimming pared 4 bases from V and 3 bases from J, leaving 10 bases between. This CDR3 has 14 residues. Germline V lookup: CDR1 SGHRS, CDR2 YFSETQ. The CDR3 sequence: CASSQGRSNEKLFF. Written as DNA, the CDR3 is TGCGCCAGCAGCCAGGGACGCTCTAATGAAAAACTGTTTTTT.

The chain combines TRBV21-1 with TRBJ2-1; the table's TRBD1 call for D was not verified on the DNA. TRBV21-1 is flagged as a pseudogene. CDR3 length equals 16 residues. CDR3 bases: TGTGCCAGCAGCAAAAACCCGGGACAGGGAGGAAGGGAGCAGTTCTTC. Translated, it gives CASSKNPGQGGREQFF.

This chain links TRBV5-5 with TRBJ2-3; D not resolved. Germline assignment: CDR1 SGHKS and CDR2 YYEKEE (reference sequence). CDR3 length: 15 amino acids. Trimming took off 0 bases at V and 1 base at J, with 9 bases between the two ends. CDR3 sequence (DNA): TGTGCCAGCAGCTTGGCCCCAGCGCGCACAGATACGCAGTATTTT. Translated, it gives CASSLAPARTDTQYF.

The chain has TRBV5-1 and TRBJ2-5; D gene unclear. This CDR3 has 13 residues. The germline CDR1 and CDR2 sequences are SGHRS and YFSETQ. Trimming removed 2 bases from V and 0 bases from J, with 5 bases in between. The CDR3 reads CASSLQYQETQYF. The CDR3 region has the DNA TGCGCCAGCAGCTTACAGTACCAAGAGACCCAGTACTTC.

The genes are TRBV28 and TRBJ1-4; 10 nucleotides match TRBD1. Trimming at V came to 2 bases and at J to 6 bases, leaving 6 bases not matched to a gene. The CDR3 extends over 16 amino acids. Germline V gene sequence: CDR1 MDHEN, CDR2 SYDVKM. In DNA, the CDR3 is TGTGCCAGCAGTTTACGTCCCGGACAGGGGGATGAAAAACTGTTTTTT. It codes for CASSLRPGQGDEKLFF.

The chain couples TRBV7-3 to TRBJ2-1, with 9 bases identical to TRBD2. In germline, CDR1 is SGHTA, CDR2 FQGTGA. The CDR3 is 15 amino acids. V was clipped by 3 bases and J by 9 bases; unmatched bases: 9. The CDR3 sequence: CASSLGGRADGEQFF. Here the CDR3 DNA reads TGTGCCAGCAGCTTGGGCGGGAGGGCCGATGGTGAGCAGTTCTTC.

For the CDR3, the DNA is TGTGCCAGCTCACCCCCTAGCGGGAGGCTCAATGAGCAGTTCTTC. It yields the protein CASSPPSGRLNEQFF. The rearrangement uses TRBV18 and TRBJ2-1; 11 positions agree with TRBD2. Unmatched junction bases numbered 4, after V lost 3 bases and J lost 6 bases. The CDR3 covers 15 residues. The germline V gene has CDR1 KGHSH and CDR2 LQKENI.

The V gene is TRBV4-2, the J gene TRBJ2-7; 9 bases match TRBD2. The ends lost 1 base at V and 3 bases at J; junction bases unmatched: 7. CDR1 is LGHNA and CDR2 is YNFKEQ in the germline V gene. The CDR3 is 16 amino acids. CDR3 region: CASSQGSLAGVYEQYF. As DNA, the CDR3 is TGTGCCAGCAGCCAAGGGTCTTTAGCGGGGGTCTACGAGCAGTACTTC.

The rearrangement uses TRBV15 and TRBJ1-5; possibly TRBD1 for D (5 bases). Deletions cut 0 bases from V and 2 bases from J, with 17 bases between. Germline V gives CDR1 LNHNV, CDR2 YYDKDF (reference sequence). The CDR3 has 18 amino acids. The CDR3 DNA reads as TGTGCCACCAGCAGAGAGGACATGTGGGGCATCGGCAATCAGCCCCAGCATTTT. Protein sequence: CATSREDMWGIGNQPQHF.